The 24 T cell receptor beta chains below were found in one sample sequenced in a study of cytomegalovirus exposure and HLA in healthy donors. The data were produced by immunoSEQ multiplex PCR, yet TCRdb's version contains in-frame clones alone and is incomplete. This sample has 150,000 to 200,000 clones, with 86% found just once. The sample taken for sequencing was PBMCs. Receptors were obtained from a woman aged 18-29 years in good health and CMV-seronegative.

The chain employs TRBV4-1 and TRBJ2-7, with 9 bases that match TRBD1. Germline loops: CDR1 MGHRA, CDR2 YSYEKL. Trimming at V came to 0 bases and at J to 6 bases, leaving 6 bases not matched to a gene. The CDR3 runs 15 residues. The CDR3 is CASSQEVQGAAEQYF. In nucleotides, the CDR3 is TGCGCCAGCAGCCAAGAAGTACAGGGGGCGGCCGAGCAGTACTTC.

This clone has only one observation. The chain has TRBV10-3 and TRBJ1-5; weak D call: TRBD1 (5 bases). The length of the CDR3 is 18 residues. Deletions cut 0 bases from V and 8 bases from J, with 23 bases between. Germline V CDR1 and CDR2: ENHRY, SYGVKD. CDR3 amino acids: CAISESPDSHVGSKPQHF. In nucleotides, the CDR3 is TGTGCCATCAGTGAGTCGCCTGACAGCCATGTAGGATCAAAGCCCCAGCATTTT.

The CDR3 is CASSFRGASTDTQYF. The CDR3 DNA reads as TGTGCCAGCAGCTTCCGTGGGGCTAGCACAGATACGCAGTATTTT. The chain joins TRBV5-8 to TRBJ2-3; a weak D match, TRBD1 (5 bases). Trimming removed 2 bases from V and 0 bases from J, with 10 bases in between. Germline loops: CDR1 SGHTS, CDR2 YDEGEE. This CDR3 spans 15 amino acids.

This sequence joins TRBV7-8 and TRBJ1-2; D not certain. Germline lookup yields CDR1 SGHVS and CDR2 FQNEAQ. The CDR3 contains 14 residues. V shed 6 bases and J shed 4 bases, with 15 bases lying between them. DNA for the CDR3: TGTGCCAGCAGTTCCCTCGGGAGGAGCTATGGCTACACCTTC. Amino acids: CASSSLGRSYGYTF.

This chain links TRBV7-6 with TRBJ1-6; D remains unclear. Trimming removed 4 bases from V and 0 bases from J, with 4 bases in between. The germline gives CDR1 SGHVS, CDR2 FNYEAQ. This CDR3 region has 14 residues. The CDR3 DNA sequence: TGTGCCAGCAGCTACGGCTCCTATAATTCACCCCTCCACTTT. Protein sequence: CASSYGSYNSPLHF.

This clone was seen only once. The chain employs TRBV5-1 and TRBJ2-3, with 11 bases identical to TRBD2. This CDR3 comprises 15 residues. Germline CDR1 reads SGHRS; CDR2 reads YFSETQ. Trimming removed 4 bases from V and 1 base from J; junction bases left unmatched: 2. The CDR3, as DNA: TGCGCCAGCAGCGTACTAGCGGGGGGCACAGATACGCAGTATTTT. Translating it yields CASSVLAGGTDTQYF.

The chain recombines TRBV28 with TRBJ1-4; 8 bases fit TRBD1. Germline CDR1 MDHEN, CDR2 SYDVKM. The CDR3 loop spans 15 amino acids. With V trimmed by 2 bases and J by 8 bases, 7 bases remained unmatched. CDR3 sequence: CASSLRDRPREKLFF. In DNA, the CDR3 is TGTGCCAGCAGTTTACGGGACAGGCCCAGGGAAAAACTGTTTTTT.

The CDR3 region has the DNA TGCGCCAGCAGCCAAGGGTCTGCGCGGTCCAAAAACATTCAGTACTTC. It specifies CASSQGSARSKNIQYF. The chain is built from TRBV4-1 and TRBJ2-4; D call uncertain. Germline V gene lookup returns CDR1 MGHRA and CDR2 YSYEKL. Trimming took off 1 base at V and 2 bases at J, with 12 bases between the two ends. The CDR3 has 16 amino acids.

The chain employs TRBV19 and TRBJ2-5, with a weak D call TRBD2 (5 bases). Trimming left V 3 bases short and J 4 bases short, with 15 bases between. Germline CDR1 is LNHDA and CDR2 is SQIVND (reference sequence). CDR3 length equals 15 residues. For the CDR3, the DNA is TGTGCCAGTAGTATGTACTACCGAGGAGGAGAGACCCAGTACTTC. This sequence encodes CASSMYYRGGETQYF. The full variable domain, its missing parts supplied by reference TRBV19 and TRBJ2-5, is DGGITQSPKYLFRKEGQNVTLSCEQNLNHDAMYWYRQDPGQGLRLIYYSQIVNDFQKGDIAEGYSVSREKKESFPLTVTSAQKNPTAFYLCASSMYYRGGETQYFGPGTRLLVL.

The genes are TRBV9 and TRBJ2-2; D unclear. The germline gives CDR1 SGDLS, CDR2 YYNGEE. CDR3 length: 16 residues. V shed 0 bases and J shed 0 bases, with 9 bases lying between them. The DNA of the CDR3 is TGTGCCAGCAGCGTAGCGAGTCACCCGAACACCGGGGAGCTGTTTTTT. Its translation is CASSVASHPNTGELFF.

The CDR3 sequence: CASSLGGGYEQYF. The CDR3 DNA reads TGTGCCAGCAGCTTAGGCGGGGGCTACGAGCAGTACTTC. The chain joins TRBV7-2 to TRBJ2-7; 7 bases are a match to TRBD2. This CDR3 region has 13 residues. Germline CDR1 and CDR2: SGHTA and FQGNSA. V lost 1 base to trimming and J lost 3 bases; unmatched junction nucleotides: 0.

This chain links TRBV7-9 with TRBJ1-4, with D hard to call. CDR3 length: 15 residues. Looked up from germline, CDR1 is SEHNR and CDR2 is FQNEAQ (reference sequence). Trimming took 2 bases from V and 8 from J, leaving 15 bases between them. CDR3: CASSLTEAPGEKLFF. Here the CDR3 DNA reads TGTGCCAGCAGCTTAACGGAAGCTCCGGGAGAAAAACTGTTTTTT.

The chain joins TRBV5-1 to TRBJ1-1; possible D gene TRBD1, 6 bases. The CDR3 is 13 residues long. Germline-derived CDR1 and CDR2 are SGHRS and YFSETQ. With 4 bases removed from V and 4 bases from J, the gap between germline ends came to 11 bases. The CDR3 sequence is CASSPDSGTEAFF. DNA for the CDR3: TGCGCCAGCAGCCCGGACAGCGGCACTGAAGCTTTCTTT.

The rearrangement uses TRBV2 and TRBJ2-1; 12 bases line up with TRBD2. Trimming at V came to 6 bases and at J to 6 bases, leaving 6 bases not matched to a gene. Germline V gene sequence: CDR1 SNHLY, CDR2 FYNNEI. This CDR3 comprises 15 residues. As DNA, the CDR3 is TGTGCCAGCAGGCAGACTAGCGGGGGATCCAATGAGCAGTTCTTC. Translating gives CASRQTSGGSNEQFF.

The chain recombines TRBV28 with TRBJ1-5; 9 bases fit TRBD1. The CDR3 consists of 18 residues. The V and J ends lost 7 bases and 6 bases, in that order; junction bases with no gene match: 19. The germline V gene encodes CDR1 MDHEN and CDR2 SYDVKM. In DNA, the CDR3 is TGTGCCAGCATTCCTGGGGGAGCGCTACAGGGGGCCGGTCAGCCCCAGCATTTT. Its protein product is CASIPGGALQGAGQPQHF. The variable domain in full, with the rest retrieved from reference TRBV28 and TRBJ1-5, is DVKVTQSSRYLVKRTGEKVFLECVQDMDHENMFWYRQDPGLGLRLIYFSYDVKMKEKGDIPEGYSVSREKKERFSLILESASTNQTSMYLCASIPGGALQGAGQPQHFGDGTRLSIL.

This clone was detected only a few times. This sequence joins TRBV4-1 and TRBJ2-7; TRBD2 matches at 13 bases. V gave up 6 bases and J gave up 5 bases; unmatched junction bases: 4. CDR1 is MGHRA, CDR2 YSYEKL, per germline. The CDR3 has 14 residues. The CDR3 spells CASRGTSGTHEQYF. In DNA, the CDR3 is TGCGCCAGCAGAGGGACTAGCGGGACCCACGAGCAGTACTTC.

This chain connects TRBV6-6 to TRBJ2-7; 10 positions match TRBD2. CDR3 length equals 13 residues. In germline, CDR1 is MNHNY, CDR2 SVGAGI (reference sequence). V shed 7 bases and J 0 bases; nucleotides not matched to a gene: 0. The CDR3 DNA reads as TGTGCCAGCACTAGCGGGAGCTCCTACGAGCAGTACTTC. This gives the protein CASTSGSSYEQYF.

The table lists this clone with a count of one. CDR3: CASSQGLTDNSPLHF. CDR3 coding DNA: TGCGCCAGCAGCCAAGGGTTAACGGATAATTCACCCCTCCACTTT. V is TRBV4-1 and J is TRBJ1-6; D gene uncertain. Trimming removed 1 base from V and 5 bases from J, with 9 bases in between. This CDR3 has 15 residues. CDR1 MGHRA and CDR2 YSYEKL come from the germline V gene.

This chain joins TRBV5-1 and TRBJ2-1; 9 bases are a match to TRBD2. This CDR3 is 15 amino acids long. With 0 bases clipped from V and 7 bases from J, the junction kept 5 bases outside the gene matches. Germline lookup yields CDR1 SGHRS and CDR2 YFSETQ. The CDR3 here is CASSLAATSGNEQFF. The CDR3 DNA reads TGCGCCAGCAGCTTGGCCGCGACTAGCGGTAATGAGCAGTTCTTC.

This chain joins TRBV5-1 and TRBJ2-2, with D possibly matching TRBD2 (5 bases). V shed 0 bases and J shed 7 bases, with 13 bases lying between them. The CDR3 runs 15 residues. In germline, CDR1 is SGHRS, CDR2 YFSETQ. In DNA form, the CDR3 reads TGCGCCAGCAGCTTGGTCGTGCGTGGGAGCGGGGAGCTGTTTTTT. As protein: CASSLVVRGSGELFF.

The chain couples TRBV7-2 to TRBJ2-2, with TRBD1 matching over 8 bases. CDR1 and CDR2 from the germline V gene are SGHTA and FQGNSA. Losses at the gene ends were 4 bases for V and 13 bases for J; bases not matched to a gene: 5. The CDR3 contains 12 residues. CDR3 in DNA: TGTGCCAGCAGCTCCTCAGGGACAGGGCTGTTTTTT. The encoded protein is CASSSSGTGLFF.

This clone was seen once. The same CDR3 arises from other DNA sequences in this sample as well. The chain's CDR3 is CASSLGGSETQYF. Here the CDR3 DNA reads TGTGCCAGCAGCTTGGGGGGCTCTGAGACCCAGTACTTC. This sequence joins TRBV5-4 and TRBJ2-5; D is perhaps TRBD1 (5 bases). Trimming pared 0 bases from V and 5 bases from J, leaving 8 bases between. The CDR3 has 13 amino acids. The germline V gene encodes CDR1 SGHNT and CDR2 YYREEE (reference sequence).

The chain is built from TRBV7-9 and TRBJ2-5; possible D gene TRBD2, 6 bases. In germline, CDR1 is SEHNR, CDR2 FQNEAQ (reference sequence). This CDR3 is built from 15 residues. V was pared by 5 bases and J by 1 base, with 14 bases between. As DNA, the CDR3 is TGTGCCAGCAGCCCTGGTTGGGGGGTCCAAGAGACCCAGTACTTC. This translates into CASSPGWGVQETQYF.

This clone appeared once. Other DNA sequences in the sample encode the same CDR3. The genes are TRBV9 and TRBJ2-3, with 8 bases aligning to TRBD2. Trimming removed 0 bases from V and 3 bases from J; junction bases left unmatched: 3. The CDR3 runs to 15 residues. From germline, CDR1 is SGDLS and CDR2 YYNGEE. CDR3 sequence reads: CASSVAGGRTDTQYF. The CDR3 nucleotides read TGTGCCAGCAGCGTAGCGGGGGGGCGGACAGATACGCAGTATTTT.